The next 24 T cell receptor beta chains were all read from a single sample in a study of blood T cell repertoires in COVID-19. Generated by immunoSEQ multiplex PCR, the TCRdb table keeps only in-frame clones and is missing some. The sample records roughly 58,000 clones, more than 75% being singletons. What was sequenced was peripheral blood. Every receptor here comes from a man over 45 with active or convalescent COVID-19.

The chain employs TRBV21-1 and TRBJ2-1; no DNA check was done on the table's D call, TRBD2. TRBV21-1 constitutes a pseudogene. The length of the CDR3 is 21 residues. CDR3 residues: CASSKLRQPSSGMWKYNEQFF. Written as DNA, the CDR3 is TGTGCCAGCAGCAAACTCAGACAGCCTTCTAGCGGGATGTGGAAATACAATGAGCAGTTCTTC.

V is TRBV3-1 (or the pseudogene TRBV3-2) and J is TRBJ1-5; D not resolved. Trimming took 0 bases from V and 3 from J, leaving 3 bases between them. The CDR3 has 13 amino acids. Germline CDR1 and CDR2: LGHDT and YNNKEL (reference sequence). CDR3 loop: CASSQEHNQPQHF. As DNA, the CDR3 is TGTGCCAGCAGCCAAGAACACAATCAGCCCCAGCATTTT.

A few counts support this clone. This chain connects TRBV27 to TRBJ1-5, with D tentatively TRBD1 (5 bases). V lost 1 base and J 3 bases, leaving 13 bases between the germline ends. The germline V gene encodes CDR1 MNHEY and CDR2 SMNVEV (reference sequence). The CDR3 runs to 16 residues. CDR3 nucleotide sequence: TGTGCCAGCAGTTTATTAGGCGGGACCCACAATCAGCCCCAGCATTTT. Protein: CASSLLGGTHNQPQHF.

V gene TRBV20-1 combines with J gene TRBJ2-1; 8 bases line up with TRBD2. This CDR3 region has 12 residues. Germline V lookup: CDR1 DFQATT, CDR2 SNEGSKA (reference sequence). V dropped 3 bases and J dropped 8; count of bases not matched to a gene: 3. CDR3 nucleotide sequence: TGCAGTGCTAGTCTAGCGGGCTATGAGCAGTTCTTC. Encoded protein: CSASLAGYEQFF.

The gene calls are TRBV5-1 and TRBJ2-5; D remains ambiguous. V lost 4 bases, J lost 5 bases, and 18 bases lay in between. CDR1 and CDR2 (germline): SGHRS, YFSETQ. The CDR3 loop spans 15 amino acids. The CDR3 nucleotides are TGCGCCAGCAGCCCTAATGTTATTTTCGGGGAGACCCAGTACTTC. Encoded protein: CASSPNVIFGETQYF.

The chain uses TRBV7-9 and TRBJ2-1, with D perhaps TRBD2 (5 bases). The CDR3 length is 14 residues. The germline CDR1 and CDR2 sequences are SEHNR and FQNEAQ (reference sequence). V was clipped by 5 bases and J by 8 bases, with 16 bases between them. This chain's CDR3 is CASSKGGLSYEQFF. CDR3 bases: TGTGCCAGCAGCAAAGGCGGGCTGTCGTATGAGCAGTTCTTC.

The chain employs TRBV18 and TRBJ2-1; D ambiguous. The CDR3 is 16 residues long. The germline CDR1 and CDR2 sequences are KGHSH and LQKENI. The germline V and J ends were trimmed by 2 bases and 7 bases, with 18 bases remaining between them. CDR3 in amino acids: CASSPFSLGVTNEQFF. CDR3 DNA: TGTGCCAGCTCACCATTCAGCCTCGGAGTTACGAATGAGCAGTTCTTC.

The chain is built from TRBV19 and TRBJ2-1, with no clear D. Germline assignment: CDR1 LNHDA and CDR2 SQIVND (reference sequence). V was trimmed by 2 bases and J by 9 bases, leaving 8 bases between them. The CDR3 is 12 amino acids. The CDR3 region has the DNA TGTGCCAGTAGTATAACCGAGAGTGAGCAGTTCTTC. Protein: CASSITESEQFF.

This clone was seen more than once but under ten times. The CDR3 DNA reads as TGTGCCAGCAGCGTAGAGAGCAGGGATTCACCCCTCCACTTT. Protein: CASSVESRDSPLHF. The chain links TRBV9 to TRBJ1-6; D perhaps matches TRBD1 (5 bases). V was trimmed by 0 bases and J by 8 bases, leaving 9 bases between them. This CDR3 spans 14 amino acids. The germline V gene has CDR1 SGDLS and CDR2 YYNGEE. Full variable domain (rest looked up from reference TRBV9 and TRBJ1-6): DSGVTQTPKHLITATGQRVTLRCSPRSGDLSVYWYQQSLDQGLQFLIQYYNGEERAKGNILERFSAQQFPDLHSELNLSSLELGDSALYFCASSVESRDSPLHFGNGTRLTVT.

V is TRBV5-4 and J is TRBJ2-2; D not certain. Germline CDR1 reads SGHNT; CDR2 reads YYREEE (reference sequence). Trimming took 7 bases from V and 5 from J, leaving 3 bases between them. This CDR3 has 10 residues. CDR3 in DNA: TGTGCCAGCGCGACCGGGGAGCTGTTTTTT. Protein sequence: CASATGELFF.

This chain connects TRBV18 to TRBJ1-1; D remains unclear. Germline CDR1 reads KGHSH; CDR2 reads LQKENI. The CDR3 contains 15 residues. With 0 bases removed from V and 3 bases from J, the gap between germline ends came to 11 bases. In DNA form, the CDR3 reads TGTGCCAGCTCACCACCGGTAAATCAGGACACTGAAGCTTTCTTT. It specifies CASSPPVNQDTEAFF.

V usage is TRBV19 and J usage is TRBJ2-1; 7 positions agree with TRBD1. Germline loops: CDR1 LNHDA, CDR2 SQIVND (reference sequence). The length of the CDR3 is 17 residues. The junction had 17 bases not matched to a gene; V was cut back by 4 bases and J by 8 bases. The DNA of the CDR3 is TGTGCCAGTAGTACGAGACAGGGTAGGCCCTTTAGCGATGAGCAGTTCTTC. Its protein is CASSTRQGRPFSDEQFF.

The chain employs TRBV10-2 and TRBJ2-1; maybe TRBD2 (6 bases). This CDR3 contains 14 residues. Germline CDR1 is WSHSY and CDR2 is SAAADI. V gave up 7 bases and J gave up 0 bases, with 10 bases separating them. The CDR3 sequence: CASKVGGSYNEQFF. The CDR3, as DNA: TGCGCCAGCAAGGTGGGGGGCTCCTACAATGAGCAGTTCTTC.

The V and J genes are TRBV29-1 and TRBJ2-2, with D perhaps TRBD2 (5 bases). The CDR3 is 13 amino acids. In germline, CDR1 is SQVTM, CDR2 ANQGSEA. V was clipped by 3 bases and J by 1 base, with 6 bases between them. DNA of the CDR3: TGCAGCGTTGAGGGGAGGAACACCGGGGAGCTGTTTTTT. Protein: CSVEGRNTGELFF.

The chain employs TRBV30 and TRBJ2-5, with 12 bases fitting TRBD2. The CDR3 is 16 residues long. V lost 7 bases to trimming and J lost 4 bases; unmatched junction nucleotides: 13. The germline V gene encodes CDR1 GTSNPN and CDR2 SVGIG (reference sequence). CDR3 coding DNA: TGTGCCTCCCAACGACTGACTAGCGGGAGACTAGAGACCCAGTACTTC. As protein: CASQRLTSGRLETQYF. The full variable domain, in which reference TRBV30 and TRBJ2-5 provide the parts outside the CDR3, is SQTIHQWPATLVQPVGSPLSLECTVEGTSNPNLYWYRQAAGRGLQLLFYSVGIGQISSEVPQNLSASRPQDRQFILSSKKLLLSDSGFYLCASQRLTSGRLETQYFGPGTRLLVL.

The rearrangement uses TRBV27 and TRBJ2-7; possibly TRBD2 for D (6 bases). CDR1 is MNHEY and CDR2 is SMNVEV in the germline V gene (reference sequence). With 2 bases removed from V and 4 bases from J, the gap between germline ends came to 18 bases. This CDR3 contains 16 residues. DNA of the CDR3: TGTGCCAGCAGTTTAGGGGGAGGAGGGCCTCGGTACGAGCAGTACTTC. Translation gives CASSLGGGGPRYEQYF.

CDR3 loop: CASSFTRGGVETQYF. The CDR3 DNA is TGTGCCAGCAGCTTCACGCGGGGGGGAGTAGAGACCCAGTACTTC. The chain employs TRBV13 and TRBJ2-5, with 9 nucleotides matching TRBD2. The V gene end was trimmed by 3 bases and the J gene end by 4 bases; junction bases not matched to a gene: 6. This CDR3 is built from 15 residues. Germline CDR1 is PRHDT and CDR2 is FYEKMQ (reference sequence).

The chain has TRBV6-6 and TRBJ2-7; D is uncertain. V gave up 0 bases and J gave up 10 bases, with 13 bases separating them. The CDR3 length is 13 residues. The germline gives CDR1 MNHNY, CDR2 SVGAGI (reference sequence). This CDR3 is CASSYSDSLSQYF. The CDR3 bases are TGTGCCAGCAGTTACTCGGATAGCCTGAGTCAGTACTTC.

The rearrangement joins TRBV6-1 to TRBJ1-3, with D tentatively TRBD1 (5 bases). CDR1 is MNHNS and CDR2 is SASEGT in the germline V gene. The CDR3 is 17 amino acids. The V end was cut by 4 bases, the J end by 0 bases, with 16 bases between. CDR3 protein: CASSALAGHSSGNTIYF. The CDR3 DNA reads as TGTGCCAGCAGTGCCTTGGCAGGGCACTCCTCTGGAAACACCATATATTTT.

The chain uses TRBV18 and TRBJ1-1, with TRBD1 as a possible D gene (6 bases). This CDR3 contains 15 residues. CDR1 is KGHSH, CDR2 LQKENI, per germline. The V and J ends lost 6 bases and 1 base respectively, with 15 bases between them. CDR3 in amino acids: CASSLPPGQNTEAFF. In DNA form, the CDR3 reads TGTGCCAGCTCTCTCCCGCCGGGACAGAACACTGAAGCTTTCTTT.

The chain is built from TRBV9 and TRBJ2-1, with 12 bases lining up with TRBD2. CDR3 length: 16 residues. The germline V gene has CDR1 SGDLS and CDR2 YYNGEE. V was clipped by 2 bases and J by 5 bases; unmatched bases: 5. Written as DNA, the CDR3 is TGTGCCAGCAGCGTCCCGACTAGCGGGGGTAACAATGAGCAGTTCTTC. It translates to CASSVPTSGGNNEQFF.

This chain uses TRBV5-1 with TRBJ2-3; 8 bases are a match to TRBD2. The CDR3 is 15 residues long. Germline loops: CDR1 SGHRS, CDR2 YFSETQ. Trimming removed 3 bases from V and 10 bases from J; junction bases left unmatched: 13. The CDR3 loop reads CASSYLAGEGRAQYF. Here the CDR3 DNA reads TGCGCCAGCAGCTATCTAGCGGGTGAGGGTAGGGCGCAGTATTTT.

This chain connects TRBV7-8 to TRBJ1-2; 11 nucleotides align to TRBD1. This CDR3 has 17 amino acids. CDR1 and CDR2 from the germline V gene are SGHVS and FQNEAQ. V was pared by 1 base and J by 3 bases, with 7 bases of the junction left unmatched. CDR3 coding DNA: TGTGCCAGCAGCTTAGGGGCGGGGGACAGGGGGTACTATGGCTACACCTTC. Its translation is CASSLGAGDRGYYGYTF.

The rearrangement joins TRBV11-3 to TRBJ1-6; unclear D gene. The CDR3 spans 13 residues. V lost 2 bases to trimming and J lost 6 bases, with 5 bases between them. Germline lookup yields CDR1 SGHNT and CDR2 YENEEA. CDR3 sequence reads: CASSLHSNSPLHF. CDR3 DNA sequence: TGTGCCAGCAGCTTACACAGTAATTCACCCCTCCACTTT.